These 7 T cell receptor beta chains originate from one sample sequenced in a study of blood T cell repertoires in COVID-19. The assay was immunoSEQ multiplex PCR, and TCRdb's table has in-frame clones only and misses some. Of roughly 50,000 clones in the sample, about 85% were seen once. The specimen was peripheral blood. These receptors were collected from a human donor in a cohort sampled during active COVID-19.

This sequence joins TRBV7-3 and TRBJ2-2; TRBD2 aligns across 8 bases. The CDR3 runs to 18 residues. The ends lost 4 bases at V and 2 bases at J; junction bases unmatched: 12. Per germline, CDR1 SGHTA and CDR2 FQGTGA. The CDR3 loop reads CASSSQGLAGPNTGELFF. CDR3 in DNA: TGTGCCAGCAGCTCCCAGGGATTAGCGGGACCCAACACCGGGGAGCTGTTTTTT.

This rearrangement joins TRBV5-1 to TRBJ2-7, with D unclear. The CDR3 spans 15 residues. The V gene lost 4 bases and the J gene lost 6 bases, with 20 bases spanning the gap. Germline CDR1 is SGHRS and CDR2 is YFSETQ. The CDR3 DNA is TGCGCCAGCAGCGATAATCCCCCCCCGGAGTGCGAGCAGTACTTC. Amino acid sequence: CASSDNPPPECEQYF.

V gene TRBV5-4 combines with J gene TRBJ2-1; 11 nucleotides line up with TRBD2. CDR1 and CDR2 from the germline V gene are SGHNT and YYREEE (reference sequence). The CDR3 runs 16 residues. With V trimmed by 4 bases and J by 4 bases, 7 bases remained unmatched. Written as DNA, the CDR3 is TGTGCCAGCAGCCCTCCGGGACTAGCGGCTTACAATGAGCAGTTCTTC. Its protein product is CASSPPGLAAYNEQFF.

The chain uses TRBV19 and TRBJ2-7, with D maybe TRBD1 (5 bases). The CDR3 spans 14 residues. CDR1 LNHDA and CDR2 SQIVND come from the germline V gene (reference sequence). Trimming removed 1 base at V and 3 bases at J, with 10 bases between. In nucleotides, the CDR3 is TGTGCCAGTAGTATAGGCGGACAAAACTACGAGCAGTACTTC. Translated: CASSIGGQNYEQYF.

The V and J genes are TRBV27 and TRBJ2-7; tentative D call: TRBD2 (5 bases). Between the trimmed V and J ends, which lost 2 bases and 2 bases, there was a span of 13 bases. The CDR3 contains 15 residues. Germline CDR1 and CDR2: MNHEY and SMNVEV (reference sequence). CDR3 in DNA: TGTGCCAGCAGTTTAAGGCCGGGAAACCCCTACGAGCAGTACTTC. Amino acids: CASSLRPGNPYEQYF.

This rearrangement joins TRBV4-1 to TRBJ2-2, with a possible D match to TRBD2 (5 bases). The V and J ends lost 4 bases and 5 bases respectively, with 11 bases between them. The CDR3 is 14 residues long. Looked up from germline, CDR1 is MGHRA and CDR2 is YSYEKL. The CDR3 is CASSLSSRTGELFF. The CDR3, as DNA: TGCGCCAGCAGCCTATCTAGCAGAACCGGGGAGCTGTTTTTT.

The rearrangement links TRBV3-1 (or the pseudogene TRBV3-2) to TRBJ2-5; 10 nucleotides align to TRBD1. There are 15 residues in the CDR3. CDR1 and CDR2 from the germline V gene are LGHDT and YNNKEL (reference sequence). After removal of 3 bases from V and 5 bases from J, the junction contained 6 bases not matched to a gene. CDR3 bases: TGTGCCAGCAGCCATACGGGACAGGGGAGGGAGACCCAGTACTTC. It encodes CASSHTGQGRETQYF.